Following are 20 T cell receptor beta chains from one sample sequenced in a study of vaccination and CD4 T cells after COVID-19. This sample's treatment: approximately nine-day PBMC culture with coronavirus spike peptide pools or control peptides (ViraFEST assay). The antigens these receptors bind are not known. At the Johns Hopkins FTIC core, DNA taken from cultured CD4+ T cells was sequenced by way of the Oncomine TCR Beta short-read assay. TCRdb redid the calling of the PCR reads with MiXCR, one entry per CDR3 protein. The sample consists of over 20,000 distinct CDR3 sequences, approximately 49% of them appearing once. Sequencing was done on a sample of CD4+ T cells from blood, cultured in vitro. These receptors were taken from a human donor who had recovered from COVID-19.

The sample holds a few counts of this clonotype. The chain uses TRBV7-2 and TRBJ2-2; 10 nucleotides agree with TRBD2. The ends lost 2 bases at V and 7 bases at J; junction bases unmatched: 7. The CDR3 loop spans 16 amino acids. Germline V CDR1 and CDR2: SGHTA, FQGNSA. CDR3 protein: CASSLLAGARDGELFF. CDR3 DNA sequence: TGTGCCAGCAGCTTACTAGCGGGGGCCCGGGACGGGGAGCTGTTTTTT. The whole variable domain, filled in from reference TRBV7-2 and TRBJ2-2, reads GAGVSQSPSNKVTEKGKDVELRCDPISGHTALYWYRQSLGQGLEFLIYFQGNSAPDKSGLPSDRFSAERTGGSVSTLTIQRTQQEDSAVYLCASSLLAGARDGELFFGEGSRLTVL.

V is TRBV2 and J is TRBJ1-5; D is unresolved. Germline assignment: CDR1 SNHLY and CDR2 FYNNEI. V gave up 2 bases and J gave up 4 bases, with 9 bases separating them. The CDR3 has 14 residues. CDR3 amino acids: CASSERVVNQPQHF. CDR3 coding DNA: TGTGCCAGCAGTGAAAGGGTAGTTAATCAGCCCCAGCATTTT.

The chain uses TRBV10-3 and TRBJ2-7; D uncertain. The germline gives CDR1 ENHRY, CDR2 SYGVKD. CDR3 length equals 13 residues. The V end was cut by 5 bases, the J end by 7 bases, with 15 bases between. As DNA, the CDR3 is TGTGCCATCAGTCAGGACCCCTACGGTGAGCAGTACTTC. The encoded protein is CAISQDPYGEQYF.

The J gene is TRBJ2-5, the V gene TRBV7-2; no clear D. This CDR3 has 15 amino acids. Germline V gene sequence: CDR1 SGHTA, CDR2 FQGNSA. Trimming left V 1 base short and J 0 bases short, with 9 bases between. The DNA for the CDR3 is TGTGCCAGCAGCTTAGAGGCGCAGTACCAAGAGACCCAGTACTTC. Translating gives CASSLEAQYQETQYF. The variable domain in full, completed from reference TRBV7-2 and TRBJ2-5, reads GAGVSQSPSNKVTEKGKDVELRCDPISGHTALYWYRQSLGQGLEFLIYFQGNSAPDKSGLPSDRFSAERTGGSVSTLTIQRTQQEDSAVYLCASSLEAQYQETQYFGPGTRLLVL.

The gene calls are TRBV7-2 and TRBJ2-1; perhaps TRBD1 as D (6 bases). V gave up 2 bases and J gave up 2 bases, with 13 bases separating them. The germline gives CDR1 SGHTA, CDR2 FQGNSA. This CDR3 has 16 amino acids. CDR3 nucleotides: TGTGCCAGCAGCTTACTACAGGGTCCTCCCTACAATGAGCAGTTCTTC. Protein product: CASSLLQGPPYNEQFF.

This clonotype was found a few times. The chain couples TRBV27 to TRBJ1-1, with 8 bases that match TRBD1. V was clipped by 5 bases and J by 5 bases; unmatched bases: 10. Looked up from germline, CDR1 is MNHEY and CDR2 is SMNVEV (reference sequence). The CDR3 extends over 15 amino acids. The CDR3 nucleotides are TGTGCCAGCAGTGATACAGGGGGAGGGTGGACTGAAGCTTTCTTT. This translates into CASSDTGGGWTEAFF.

This chain joins TRBV7-9 and TRBJ1-2; D is possibly TRBD1 (5 bases). The CDR3 contains 13 residues. Germline V lookup: CDR1 SEHNR, CDR2 FQNEAQ (reference sequence). Trimming took off 3 bases at V and 6 bases at J, with 11 bases between the two ends. The CDR3 loop reads CASSFRVGDGYTF. CDR3 bases: TGTGCCAGCAGCTTTAGGGTAGGGGATGGCTACACCTTC.

In this sample, this clonotype turned up a few times. The chain carries TRBV7-6 and TRBJ2-2, with 9 positions matching TRBD2. The germline V gene has CDR1 SGHVS and CDR2 FNYEAQ. The ends lost 0 bases at V and 5 bases at J; junction bases unmatched: 10. The CDR3 runs to 18 residues. CDR3 loop: CASSLAGSSGGLTGELFF. The CDR3 coding sequence is TGTGCCAGCAGCTTAGCGGGATCCAGCGGGGGGTTGACCGGGGAGCTGTTTTTT.

The chain couples TRBV20-1 to TRBJ2-7; D not certain. This CDR3 has 12 residues. The V and J ends lost 1 base and 7 bases respectively, with 11 bases between them. Germline loops: CDR1 DFQATT, CDR2 SNEGSKA (reference sequence). For the CDR3, the DNA is TGCAGTGCTAGAGTCCCCAATGGGGAGCAGTACTTC. Amino acid sequence: CSARVPNGEQYF.

CDR3 sequence (DNA): TGTGCCAGCAGCAAACAGGGGGGGGCGAACACTGAAGCTTTCTTT. Its translation: CASSKQGGANTEAFF. The chain uses TRBV7-2 and TRBJ1-1, with 8 positions matching TRBD1. From germline, CDR1 is SGHTA and CDR2 FQGNSA. This CDR3 spans 15 amino acids. V shed 5 bases, J shed 1 base, and the junction held 6 bases outside the gene matches.

The sample holds a few counts of this clonotype. The J gene is TRBJ2-3, the V gene TRBV20-1; D ambiguous. This CDR3 contains 13 residues. The ends were cut back, 3 bases at V and 1 base at J, with 8 bases in the middle. Per germline, CDR1 DFQATT and CDR2 SNEGSKA (reference sequence). Here the CDR3 reads CSARGSGTDTQYF. In DNA, the CDR3 is TGCAGTGCTAGGGGAAGCGGCACAGATACGCAGTATTTT.

The chain carries TRBV27 and TRBJ1-5; D perhaps matches TRBD1 (5 bases). The CDR3 runs 14 residues. The V gene lost 4 bases and the J gene lost 3 bases, with 10 bases spanning the gap. Germline assignment: CDR1 MNHEY and CDR2 SMNVEV (reference sequence). CDR3 bases: TGTGCCAGCAGTTCCCCAGGGCCCAATCAGCCCCAGCATTTT. This codes for CASSSPGPNQPQHF.

The chain has TRBV7-8 and TRBJ2-3; D may be TRBD1 or TRBD2 (6 bases each). Per germline, CDR1 SGHVS and CDR2 FQNEAQ. The CDR3 length is 15 residues. Here the CDR3 reads CSTRPPGASTDTQYF. CDR3 DNA sequence: TGTTCAACCCGACCCCCGGGGGCTAGCACAGATACGCAGTATTTT.

The CDR3 DNA sequence: TGCAGTGCTAGTGGGGCAACTGAGCAGTTCTTC. This gives the protein CSASGATEQFF. The chain links TRBV20-1 to TRBJ2-1; weak D call: TRBD1 (5 bases). The germline V gene encodes CDR1 DFQATT and CDR2 SNEGSKA (reference sequence). Trimming cost V 3 bases and J 9 bases, with 9 bases left between them. This CDR3 is 11 amino acids long.

The CDR3 sequence: CASSERLMGGGSNQPQHF. CDR3 nucleotides: TGTGCCAGCAGCGAACGCCTTATGGGAGGGGGTAGCAATCAGCCCCAGCATTTT. The rearrangement joins TRBV21-1 to TRBJ1-5. TRBV21-1 is a pseudogene locus. The CDR3 is made up of 18 amino acids.

The V gene is TRBV6-2 or TRBV6-3, the J gene TRBJ1-1, with TRBD1 identical over 8 bases. The CDR3 is 14 amino acids. Germline V lookup: CDR1 MNHEY, CDR2 SVGEGT. Trimming took 4 bases from V and 5 from J; bases not matched to a gene: 6. CDR3 loop: CASSLGQGGTEAFF. The CDR3 DNA reads as TGTGCCAGCAGTTTAGGACAGGGAGGAACTGAAGCTTTCTTT.

V gene TRBV28 combines with J gene TRBJ2-7; TRBD1 agrees at 8 bases. Trimming removed 3 bases from V and 3 bases from J; junction bases left unmatched: 7. CDR1 MDHEN and CDR2 SYDVKM come from the germline V gene. The CDR3 sequence is 15 residues long. CDR3 sequence (DNA): TGTGCCAGCAGTTTCCCCTCTGGACAGGGCTACGAGCAGTACTTC. It specifies CASSFPSGQGYEQYF. The variable domain in full, with the rest retrieved from reference TRBV28 and TRBJ2-7, is DVKVTQSSRYLVKRTGEKVFLECVQDMDHENMFWYRQDPGLGLRLIYFSYDVKMKEKGDIPEGYSVSREKKERFSLILESASTNQTSMYLCASSFPSGQGYEQYFGPGTRLTVT.

The rearrangement uses TRBV18 and TRBJ1-5, with TRBD1 as a possible D gene (5 bases). Germline assignment: CDR1 KGHSH and CDR2 LQKENI. The CDR3 spans 14 residues. Between the trimmed V and J ends, which lost 6 bases and 6 bases, there was a span of 15 bases. This CDR3 reads CASSAGTQAQPQHF. CDR3 in DNA: TGTGCCAGCTCGGCAGGGACTCAGGCTCAGCCCCAGCATTTT. The full variable domain, rest sourced from reference TRBV18 and TRBJ1-5, is NAGVMQNPRHLVRRRGQEARLRCSPMKGHSHVYWYRQLPEEGLKFMVYLQKENIIDESGMPKERFSAEFPKEGPSILRIQQVVRGDSAAYFCASSAGTQAQPQHFGDGTRLSIL.

This clonotype was found a few times. The CDR3 loop is CSAHKGGETQYF. The DNA of the CDR3 is TGCAGTGCCCACAAGGGAGGGGAGACCCAGTACTTC. The rearrangement links TRBV20-1 to TRBJ2-5, with 7 nucleotides matching TRBD2. The CDR3 length is 12 residues. V lost 6 bases, J lost 5 bases, and 6 bases stayed unmatched. Per germline, CDR1 DFQATT and CDR2 SNEGSKA (reference sequence).

The chain joins TRBV20-1 to TRBJ2-5, with 13 positions matching TRBD2. With V trimmed by 0 bases and J by 4 bases, 2 bases remained unmatched. The CDR3 runs to 15 residues. Germline CDR1 DFQATT, CDR2 SNEGSKA (reference sequence). The CDR3 reads CSARDGLAGVETQYF. The CDR3, as DNA: TGCAGTGCTAGAGACGGACTAGCGGGGGTAGAGACCCAGTACTTC.